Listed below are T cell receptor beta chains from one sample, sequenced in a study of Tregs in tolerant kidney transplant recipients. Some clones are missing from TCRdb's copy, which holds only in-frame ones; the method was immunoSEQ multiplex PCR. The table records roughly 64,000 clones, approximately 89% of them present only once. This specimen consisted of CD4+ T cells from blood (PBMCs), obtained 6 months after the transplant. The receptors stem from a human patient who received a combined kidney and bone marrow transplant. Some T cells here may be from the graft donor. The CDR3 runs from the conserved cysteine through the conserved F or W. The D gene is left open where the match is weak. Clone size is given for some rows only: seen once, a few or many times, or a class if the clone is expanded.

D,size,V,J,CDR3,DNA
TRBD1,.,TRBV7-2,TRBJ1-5,CASSARTGFNQPQHF,TGTGCCAGCAGCGCCCGGACAGGATTCAATCAGCCCCAGCATTTT
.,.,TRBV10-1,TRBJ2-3,CASSELRVTTQYF,TGCGCCAGCAGTGAGTTGAGGGTCACTACGCAGTATTTT
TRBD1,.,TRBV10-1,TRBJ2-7,CASSEGVRGPDRYEQYF,TGCGCCAGCAGTGAGGGAGTAAGGGGGCCCGATCGCTACGAGCAGTACTTC
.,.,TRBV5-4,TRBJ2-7,CASSADVGTWEQYF,TGTGCCAGCAGCGCGGACGTCGGGACTTGGGAGCAGTACTTC
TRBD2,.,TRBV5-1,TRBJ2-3,CASSPVTSGRATDTQYF,TGCGCCAGCAGCCCCGTAACTAGCGGGAGGGCCACAGATACGCAGTATTTT
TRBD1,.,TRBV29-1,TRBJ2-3,CSEGTGSDTQYF,TGCAGCGAGGGGACAGGTTCAGATACGCAGTATTTT
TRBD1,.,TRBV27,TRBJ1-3,CASRGTEPSLSGNTIYF,TGTGCCAGCAGGGGGACAGAGCCTTCCCTCTCTGGAAACACCATATATTTT
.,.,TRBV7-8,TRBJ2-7,CASSPGNRASYEQYF,TGTGCCAGCAGCCCTGGGAACAGGGCCTCCTACGAGCAGTACTTC
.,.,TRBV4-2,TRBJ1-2,CASSLDYNYGYTF,TGTGCCAGCAGCCTCGACTACAACTATGGCTACACCTTC
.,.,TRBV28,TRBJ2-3,CASSLYVRVGTDTQYF,TGTGCCAGCAGTTTATATGTCAGGGTGGGGACAGATACGCAGTATTTT
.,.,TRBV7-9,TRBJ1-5,CASSFPGIGQPQHF,TGTGCCAGCAGCTTTCCCGGGATCGGTCAGCCCCAGCATTTT
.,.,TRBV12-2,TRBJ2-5,CASRTGTSGGSHQETQYF,TGTGCAAGTCGTACGGGGACTAGCGGGGGGTCCCACCAAGAGACCCAGTACTTC
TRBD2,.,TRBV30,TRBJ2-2,CAWSVYTSDTGELFF,TGTGCCTGGAGTGTCTATACTAGCGACACCGGGGAGCTGTTTTTT
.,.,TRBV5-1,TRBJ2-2,CASSLEAGGPGELFF,TGCGCCAGCAGCTTGGAGGCCGGGGGTCCCGGGGAGCTGTTTTTT
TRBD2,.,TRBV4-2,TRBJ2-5,CASSQVLAGKETQYF,TGTGCCAGCAGCCAAGTGCTAGCGGGGAAAGAGACCCAGTACTTC
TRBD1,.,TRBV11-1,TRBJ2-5,CASSRDRGETQYF,TGTGCCAGCAGCCGAGACAGGGGGGAGACCCAGTACTTC
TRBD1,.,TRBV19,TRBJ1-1,CASSTYTVTGAEAFF,TGTGCCAGTAGTACCTACACCGTGACAGGGGCTGAAGCTTTCTTT
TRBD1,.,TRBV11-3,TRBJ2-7,CASSLRGTAYEQYF,TGTGCCAGCAGCTTACGAGGGACAGCCTACGAGCAGTACTTC
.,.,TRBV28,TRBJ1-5,CASSHKGRVQPQHF,TGTGCCAGCAGTCATAAGGGCAGGGTTCAGCCCCAGCATTTT
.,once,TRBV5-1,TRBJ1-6,CASSTDSTHNSPLHF,TGCGCCAGCAGCACCGACAGTACGCATAATTCACCCCTCCACTTT
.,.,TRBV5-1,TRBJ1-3,CASSRSPGVTSSGNTIYF,TGCGCCAGCAGCCGAAGCCCAGGTGTTACCAGCTCTGGAAACACCATATATTTT
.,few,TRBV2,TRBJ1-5,CASRRPGDNQPQHF,TGTGCCAGCAGGAGACCGGGAGACAATCAGCCCCAGCATTTT
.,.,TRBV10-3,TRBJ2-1,CAISDRGIYNEQFF,TGTGCCATCAGTGACCGGGGGATCTACAATGAGCAGTTCTTC
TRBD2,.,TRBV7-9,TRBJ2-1,CASSFGLAGVTYNEQFF,TGTGCCAGCAGCTTTGGACTAGCGGGAGTTACCTACAATGAGCAGTTCTTC